This entry lists 5 T cell receptor beta chains sequenced from one sample in a study of cytomegalovirus exposure and HLA in healthy donors. PCR was performed using 60 Vbeta and 13 Jbeta primers. Sequenced by immunoSEQ multiplex PCR; TCRdb stores in-frame clones only, minus some. The sample yields about 130,000 clones, 84% seen once. The source material was PBMCs. These receptors were collected from a man aged 45-60 years in good health and CMV-seronegative.

V usage is TRBV14 and J usage is TRBJ1-4, with D hard to call. CDR3 length: 16 residues. The V end was cut by 4 bases, the J end by 8 bases, with 20 bases between. The V gene's germline CDR1 is SGHDN and CDR2 FVKESK. The CDR3 bases are TGTGCCAGCAGCCTCCCCCAGCTCGGGGTAGGGGAAAAACTGTTTTTT. This translates into CASSLPQLGVGEKLFF.

The V gene is TRBV4-2, the J gene TRBJ1-4; TRBD1 aligns across 7 bases. This CDR3 comprises 15 residues. V gave up 3 bases and J gave up 3 bases; unmatched junction bases: 4. From germline, CDR1 is LGHNA and CDR2 YNFKEQ. The CDR3 DNA reads TGTGCCAGCAGCCAGTCGACAGGGCCTAATGAAAAACTGTTTTTT. This gives the protein CASSQSTGPNEKLFF.

The V and J genes are TRBV5-1 and TRBJ2-5, with D perhaps TRBD2 (7 bases). The germline V and J ends were trimmed by 7 bases and 3 bases, with 16 bases remaining between them. The germline CDR1 and CDR2 sequences are SGHRS and YFSETQ. This CDR3 contains 14 residues. The CDR3 protein is CASFLGGAEETQYF. The CDR3 nucleotides are TGCGCCAGCTTCCTGGGGGGGGCCGAAGAGACCCAGTACTTC.

The chain employs TRBV19 and TRBJ1-1; D is undetermined. This CDR3 is built from 14 residues. The germline CDR1 and CDR2 sequences are LNHDA and SQIVND (reference sequence). V lost 7 bases to trimming and J lost 0 bases, with 12 bases between them. The CDR3 DNA reads TGTGCCAGTACCTACGCATTGATGAACACTGAAGCTTTCTTT. This encodes CASTYALMNTEAFF. Full variable domain (remainder filled in from reference TRBV19 and TRBJ1-1): DGGITQSPKYLFRKEGQNVTLSCEQNLNHDAMYWYRQDPGQGLRLIYYSQIVNDFQKGDIAEGYSVSREKKESFPLTVTSAQKNPTAFYLCASTYALMNTEAFFGQGTRLTVV.

The genes are TRBV18 and TRBJ2-7, with 8 positions matching TRBD1. The length of the CDR3 is 15 residues. CDR1 and CDR2 from the germline V gene are KGHSH and LQKENI. The V and J ends lost 0 bases and 7 bases, in that order; junction bases with no gene match: 8. CDR3: CASSPPPQGAGEQYF. In DNA, the CDR3 is TGTGCCAGCTCACCACCGCCGCAGGGGGCGGGTGAGCAGTACTTC.